These T cell receptor beta chains were read from a single sample in a study of a mutant IDH1 vaccine in newly diagnosed glioma. For these receptors, no antigen is known. Some clones are missing from TCRdb's copy, which holds only in-frame ones; the method was immunoSEQ multiplex PCR. The table records tens of thousands of clones, 80% to 85% of them present only once. The source was PBMCs, collected from a glioma patient whose treatment included an IDH1 peptide vaccine. Every receptor here comes from a man under 40 with glioma. CDR3s include the opening cysteine and the closing phenylalanine or tryptophan. The D gene is left open where the match is weak.

TRBD2,TRBV6-5,CASSYSGGGSYEQYF
-,TRBV5-6,CASSPRGTAGYTF
TRBD2,TRBV30,CAWSQNGLAGGPYPDTQYF
-,TRBV15,CATSRDRVGLSGGYTF
TRBD1,TRBV2,CASSVQGAGYGYTF
-,TRBV19,CASSPLMGEGNQPQHF
-,TRBV5-4,CASWPGGYREVGGYTF
TRBD2,TRBV9,CASSVSWTSGANQFF
-,TRBV27,CASANRVDYGYTF
TRBD2,TRBV2,CASSGQAGGYANEQFF
-,TRBV7-9,CASTPGTILTGELFF
TRBD2,TRBV15,CATSRGGGNTGELFF
-,TRBV6-1,CASSAQMSSSYEQYF
TRBD1,TRBV4-1,CASSQTGQGAFSYNEQFF
-,TRBV7-8,CASSLVTGSSGTEAFF
-,TRBV13,CASSLVTYETQYF
-,TRBV7-9,CASSLGGAEAFF
-,TRBV4-2,CASSQGKTKLDYNEQFF
-,TRBV2,CASSSRSRAHEQYF
-,TRBV28,CASSQPGGQALSNQPQHF
TRBD1,TRBV4-1,CASSQVPGGGNTIYF
-,TRBV4-2,CASSPLGRDEKLFF
TRBD1,TRBV11-2,CASSLPGGYTGELFF
-,TRBV2,CASTRGAGQPQHF
-,TRBV29-1,CSARGLKNTEAFF
-,TRBV6-5,CASSYSTTHYNSPLHF
-,TRBV6-1,CASRSPYSNQPQHF
-,TRBV4-1,CASSQEGGSTSREQYF
-,TRBV14,CASSQALIQDYTGELFF
-,TRBV6-5,CASSKDPRDTQYF
-,TRBV7-2,CASSFWGTNTGELFF
-,TRBV25-1,CATHLTAKAFEQYF
-,TRBV9,CASSVQEGATEAFF
TRBD1,TRBV5-1,CASRGTGNTEAFF
TRBD1,TRBV5-1,CASSLGDRGNEQFF
-,TRBV30,CAWSRWSSYEQYF
TRBD2,TRBV7-2,CASSLSGATQYF
-,TRBV13,CASSLDGYNSPLHF
TRBD1,TRBV6-5,CASSYGTGSEKLFF
-,TRBV30,CAWSVGGKQPQHF
TRBD1,TRBV5-1,CASSLAGTVGTEAFF
-,TRBV30,CAWSVPDRLNTEAFF
-,TRBV5-6,CASSGRRGDGYTF
-,TRBV12-1,CATSGTASCEQYF
TRBD1,TRBV2,CASRDRKVSGANVLTF
TRBD1,TRBV7-9,CASSQQMTGGNYGYTF
TRBD2,TRBV9,CASSVRAGGTDTQYF
-,TRBV12-5,CASGLVGKNIQYF
-,TRBV5-5,CASSLGTGVLHF
-,TRBV28,CASTLGGGVGNQPQHF
TRBD2,TRBV5-5,CASSLVVGGGAPDTQYF
-,TRBV14,CASSQSSVGVDEQFF
-,TRBV6-1,CASSPIGGGVTEAFF
-,TRBV21-1,CASSRGATRRPYNSPLHF
-,TRBV2,CATGDLSGNTIYF
-,TRBV14,CASSQSGAFEQFF